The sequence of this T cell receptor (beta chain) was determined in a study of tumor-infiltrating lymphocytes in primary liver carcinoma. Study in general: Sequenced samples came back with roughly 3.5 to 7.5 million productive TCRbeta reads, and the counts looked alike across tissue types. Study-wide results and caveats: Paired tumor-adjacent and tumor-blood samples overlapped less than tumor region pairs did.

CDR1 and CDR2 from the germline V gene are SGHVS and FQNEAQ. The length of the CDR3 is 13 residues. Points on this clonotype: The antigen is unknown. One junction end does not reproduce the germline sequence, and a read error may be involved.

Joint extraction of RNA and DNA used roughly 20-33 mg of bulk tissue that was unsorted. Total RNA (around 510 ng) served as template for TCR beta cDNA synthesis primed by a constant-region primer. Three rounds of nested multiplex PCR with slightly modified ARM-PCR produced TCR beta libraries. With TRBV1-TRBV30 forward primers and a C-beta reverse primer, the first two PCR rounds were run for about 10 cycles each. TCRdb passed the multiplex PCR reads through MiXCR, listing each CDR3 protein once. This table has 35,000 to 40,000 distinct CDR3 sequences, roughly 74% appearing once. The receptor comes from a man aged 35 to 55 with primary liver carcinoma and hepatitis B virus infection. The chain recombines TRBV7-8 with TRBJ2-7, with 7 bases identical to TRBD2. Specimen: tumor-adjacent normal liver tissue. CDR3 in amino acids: CASSFTSAYGQYF. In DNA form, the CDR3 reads TGCGCCAGCAGCTTTACTAGCGCCTACGGGCAGTACTTC.